These T cell receptor beta chains were read from a single sample in a study of CD8+CD57+ T cells in acquired aplastic anemia. Each CDR3 protein gets one entry after TCRdb re-called the reads with MiXCR. The sample shows about 200,000 distinct CDR3 sequences, about half of them seen only once. Material: sorted CD4+, CD8+, or CD8+CD57+ T cells (not recorded which) from PBMCs. The receptors here all came from a human donor with aplastic anemia. CDR3s include the opening cysteine and the closing phenylalanine or tryptophan. D genes are given only for firm matches. Not every row has a clone size; where given, it reads once, few, many or a size class.

d_gene: TRBD1; j_gene: TRBJ2-2; abundance: many; v_gene: TRBV6-2/TRBV6-3; CDR3nt: TGTGCCAGCAGTAACGCCAGGGACAGGTTGGGCACCGGGGAGCTGTTTTTT; CDR3aa: CASSNARDRLGTGELFF
d_gene: -; j_gene: TRBJ1-6; abundance: many; v_gene: TRBV24-1; CDR3nt: TGTGCCACCAGTGATGGGACACCACGGCAAGATTCACCCCTCCACTTT; CDR3aa: CATSDGTPRQDSPLHF
d_gene: -; j_gene: TRBJ2-1; abundance: many; v_gene: TRBV3-1; CDR3nt: TGTGCCAGCAGCCCGACCAAACCTTCCTACAATGAGCAGTTCTTC; CDR3aa: CASSPTKPSYNEQFF
d_gene: -; j_gene: TRBJ2-2; abundance: once; v_gene: TRBV9; CDR3nt: TGTGCCAGCAGCCAAGATGGCCGACGTTGGGGGGGCGGCGGGGAGCTGTTTTTT; CDR3aa: CASSQDGRRWGGGGELFF
d_gene: -; j_gene: TRBJ1-2; abundance: -; v_gene: TRBV12-3/TRBV12-4; CDR3nt: TGTGCCAGCAGCCCCCACTGGATCGGCTATGGCTACACCTTC; CDR3aa: CASSPHWIGYGYTF
d_gene: -; j_gene: TRBJ1-1; abundance: many; v_gene: TRBV3-1; CDR3nt: TGTGCCAGCAGCCAACCCGGACGGAACACTGAAGCTTTCTTT; CDR3aa: CASSQPGRNTEAFF
d_gene: -; j_gene: TRBJ1-5; abundance: many; v_gene: TRBV19; CDR3nt: TGTGCCAGTAATACAGGGTCTCAGCCCCAGCATTTT; CDR3aa: CASNTGSQPQHF
d_gene: TRBD2; j_gene: TRBJ2-6; abundance: -; v_gene: TRBV19; CDR3nt: TGTGCCAGTAGTATAGGTAGCGGGGGGGCCTCTGGGGCCAACGTCCTGACTTTC; CDR3aa: CASSIGSGGASGANVLTF
d_gene: TRBD2; j_gene: TRBJ2-5; abundance: -; v_gene: TRBV20-1; CDR3nt: TGCAGTGCTAGCCCCTCGGGGGGTCAAGAGACCCAGTACTTC; CDR3aa: CSASPSGGQETQYF
d_gene: -; j_gene: TRBJ2-7; abundance: -; v_gene: TRBV29-1; CDR3nt: TGCAGCGTGGGGGACGGGACAAAAACCTACGAGCAGTACTTC; CDR3aa: CSVGDGTKTYEQYF
d_gene: -; j_gene: TRBJ2-5; abundance: many; v_gene: TRBV7-9; CDR3nt: TGTGCCAGCAGCTTAGCGTCCGGGTTCCAAGAGACCCAGTACTTC; CDR3aa: CASSLASGFQETQYF
d_gene: -; j_gene: TRBJ2-5; abundance: -; v_gene: TRBV28; CDR3nt: TGTGCCAGCAGTTCGCCGGGTAGACAAGAGACCCAGTACTTC; CDR3aa: CASSSPGRQETQYF
d_gene: -; j_gene: TRBJ2-5; abundance: few; v_gene: TRBV4-2; CDR3nt: TGTGCCAGCAGCCACCCCCAGGGCCTCGGGGAGACCCAGTACTTC; CDR3aa: CASSHPQGLGETQYF
d_gene: TRBD1; j_gene: TRBJ1-3; abundance: many; v_gene: TRBV5-1; CDR3nt: TGCGCCAGCAGCTCGACAGGGGGGAACACCATATATTTT; CDR3aa: CASSSTGGNTIYF
d_gene: -; j_gene: TRBJ1-1; abundance: -; v_gene: TRBV7-2; CDR3nt: TGTGCCAGCAGCTCCAGAGACAGCATGAACACTGAAGCTTTCTTT; CDR3aa: CASSSRDSMNTEAFF
d_gene: -; j_gene: TRBJ2-5; abundance: once; v_gene: TRBV15; CDR3nt: TGTGCCACCAGCAGTGTCAGGGCTCGGGAGACCCAGTACTTC; CDR3aa: CATSSVRARETQYF
d_gene: -; j_gene: TRBJ2-3; abundance: -; v_gene: TRBV6-5; CDR3nt: TGTGCCAGCAGTTACTCAGGGGTGGGCACAGATACGCAGTATTTT; CDR3aa: CASSYSGVGTDTQYF
d_gene: -; j_gene: TRBJ2-7; abundance: many; v_gene: TRBV7-9; CDR3nt: TGTGCCAGCAGCCCTTTCGCGCCGGGTCTGGGCGAGCAGTACTTC; CDR3aa: CASSPFAPGLGEQYF
d_gene: -; j_gene: TRBJ1-2; abundance: -; v_gene: TRBV7-8; CDR3nt: TGTGCCAGCAGCTCGGAACGGCTTTCTGGGTACTATGGCTACACCTTC; CDR3aa: CASSSERLSGYYGYTF
d_gene: TRBD1; j_gene: TRBJ2-1; abundance: -; v_gene: TRBV7-7; CDR3nt: TGTGCCAGCAGGATCAACAGGGGGCGCAAAAGAACCGGGGAGCTGTTCTTC; CDR3aa: CASRINRGRKRTGELFF
d_gene: -; j_gene: TRBJ2-7; abundance: many; v_gene: TRBV2; CDR3nt: TGTGCCAGCACGGGAAGGGACGACTACGAGCAGTACTTC; CDR3aa: CASTGRDDYEQYF
d_gene: TRBD1; j_gene: TRBJ2-1; abundance: -; v_gene: TRBV9; CDR3nt: TGTGCCAGCAGCCCCTTGGGACAGATCCATGAGCAGTTCTTC; CDR3aa: CASSPLGQIHEQFF
d_gene: TRBD2; j_gene: TRBJ2-2; abundance: once; v_gene: TRBV10-1; CDR3nt: TGCGCCAGCAGTGCTAGCGGGGGGGCAGCCGGGGAGCTGTTTTTT; CDR3aa: CASSASGGAAGELFF
d_gene: -; j_gene: TRBJ1-1; abundance: once; v_gene: TRBV9; CDR3nt: TGTGCCAGCAGCGTAGGAGGGACCACTGAAGCTTTCTTT; CDR3aa: CASSVGGTTEAFF
d_gene: -; j_gene: TRBJ2-7; abundance: -; v_gene: TRBV2; CDR3nt: TGTGCCAGCACGATCGCCTACGAGCAGTACTTC; CDR3aa: CASTIAYEQYF
d_gene: TRBD2; j_gene: TRBJ2-1; abundance: -; v_gene: TRBV5-1; CDR3nt: TGCGCCAGCAGCCCGGGACTAGCGGGGCCCTTTGAGCAGTTCTTC; CDR3aa: CASSPGLAGPFEQFF
d_gene: -; j_gene: TRBJ1-2; abundance: -; v_gene: TRBV19; CDR3nt: TGTGCCAGTGTGGACAGAAGCTATGGCTACACCTTC; CDR3aa: CASVDRSYGYTF
d_gene: -; j_gene: TRBJ2-7; abundance: once; v_gene: TRBV5-4; CDR3nt: TGTGCCAGCAGCGCCCTTCGGGGAGGTTCCTACGAGCAGTACTTC; CDR3aa: CASSALRGGSYEQYF
d_gene: TRBD2; j_gene: TRBJ2-3; abundance: -; v_gene: TRBV28; CDR3nt: TGTGCCAGCAGCCCCGGGGGGGACACAGATACGCAGTATTTT; CDR3aa: CASSPGGDTDTQYF
d_gene: TRBD1; j_gene: TRBJ1-1; abundance: many; v_gene: TRBV20-1; CDR3nt: TGCAGTGCTACCGGGACAGGGCGCGGCACTGAAGCTTTCTTT; CDR3aa: CSATGTGRGTEAFF
d_gene: TRBD1; j_gene: TRBJ1-2; abundance: -; v_gene: TRBV7-9; CDR3nt: TGTGCCAGCAGGTATCTGACAGGGGATGGCTACACCTTC; CDR3aa: CASRYLTGDGYTF
d_gene: TRBD2; j_gene: TRBJ2-1; abundance: few; v_gene: TRBV15; CDR3nt: TGTGCCACCAGCAGAGAGCGGGGGGGAGCCTACAATGAGCAGTTCTTC; CDR3aa: CATSRERGGAYNEQFF
d_gene: TRBD2; j_gene: TRBJ2-5; abundance: many; v_gene: TRBV2; CDR3nt: TGTGCCAGCAGCCCGGGACTAGTTGAAGAGACCCAGTACTTC; CDR3aa: CASSPGLVEETQYF
d_gene: -; j_gene: TRBJ2-7; abundance: -; v_gene: TRBV7-9; CDR3nt: TGTGCCAGCAGCGGGAGTGGGGGATACGAGCAGTACTTC; CDR3aa: CASSGSGGYEQYF
d_gene: -; j_gene: TRBJ2-1; abundance: once; v_gene: TRBV2; CDR3nt: TGTGCCAGCCGTGCAGCGGGTGTAAGGGATGAGCAGTTCTTC; CDR3aa: CASRAAGVRDEQFF
d_gene: -; j_gene: TRBJ2-3; abundance: many; v_gene: TRBV2; CDR3nt: TGTGCCAGCAGTGAATGGCGGGGTGCAGATACGCAGTATTTT; CDR3aa: CASSEWRGADTQYF
d_gene: TRBD1; j_gene: TRBJ1-4; abundance: -; v_gene: TRBV6-6; CDR3nt: TGTGCCAGCAGAGGGGACAGGGGGCGAGGAGAAAAACTGTTTTTT; CDR3aa: CASRGDRGRGEKLFF
d_gene: TRBD1; j_gene: TRBJ2-7; abundance: -; v_gene: TRBV29-1; CDR3nt: TGCAGCGTCGAGCAGGGGGCTCGCTACGAGCATTACTTC; CDR3aa: CSVEQGARYEHYF
d_gene: -; j_gene: TRBJ2-5; abundance: -; v_gene: TRBV2; CDR3nt: TGTGCCAGCAGTTACGGAGTCGGGACGGCTTCGCCCCAGTACTTC; CDR3aa: CASSYGVGTASPQYF
d_gene: -; j_gene: TRBJ2-2; abundance: few; v_gene: TRBV29-1; CDR3nt: TGCAGTCTGGGGGGCTCGGCCGGGGAGCTGTTTTTT; CDR3aa: CSLGGSAGELFF
d_gene: -; j_gene: TRBJ2-3; abundance: many; v_gene: TRBV6-1; CDR3nt: TGTGCCAGCAGTCCCACCCCTTACAGCACAGATACGCAGTATTTT; CDR3aa: CASSPTPYSTDTQYF
d_gene: TRBD2; j_gene: TRBJ2-7; abundance: -; v_gene: TRBV20-1; CDR3nt: TGCAGTGCTCCCGGGACTAGCGACTACGAGCAGTACTTC; CDR3aa: CSAPGTSDYEQYF
d_gene: -; j_gene: TRBJ2-5; abundance: -; v_gene: TRBV6-9; CDR3nt: TGTGCCAGCAGTTATTTAGCCGAGACCCAGTACTTC; CDR3aa: CASSYLAETQYF
d_gene: -; j_gene: TRBJ1-1; abundance: -; v_gene: TRBV7-8; CDR3nt: TGTGCCAGCAGCTTAGTCGTCACTGAAGCTTTCTTT; CDR3aa: CASSLVVTEAFF
d_gene: -; j_gene: TRBJ1-2; abundance: -; v_gene: TRBV29-1; CDR3nt: TGCAGCGTTGAGGACACCTACTATGGCTACACCTTC; CDR3aa: CSVEDTYYGYTF
d_gene: -; j_gene: TRBJ2-2; abundance: -; v_gene: TRBV3-1; CDR3nt: TGTGCCAGCAGCCAAGAAAGGGGAAACACCGGGGAGCTGTTTTTT; CDR3aa: CASSQERGNTGELFF
d_gene: TRBD2; j_gene: TRBJ2-3; abundance: -; v_gene: TRBV2; CDR3nt: TGTGCCAGCTTACTAGCGGGGGGCCTCGATACGCAGTATTTT; CDR3aa: CASLLAGGLDTQYF
d_gene: TRBD1; j_gene: TRBJ1-2; abundance: -; v_gene: TRBV29-1; CDR3nt: TGCAGCGTTGACTCAGGGGGCGGTGGCCACACCTTC; CDR3aa: CSVDSGGGGHTF
d_gene: -; j_gene: TRBJ2-3; abundance: many; v_gene: TRBV14; CDR3nt: TGTGCCAGCAGCCGATTTGACCTGTCTACGCAGTATTTT; CDR3aa: CASSRFDLSTQYF
d_gene: TRBD1; j_gene: TRBJ1-4; abundance: -; v_gene: TRBV6-5; CDR3nt: TGTGCCAGCATCCCGGGACAGGGGGGAAAACTGTTTTTT; CDR3aa: CASIPGQGGKLFF
d_gene: TRBD1; j_gene: TRBJ1-1; abundance: -; v_gene: TRBV9; CDR3nt: TGTGCCAGCAGCGCAGGGGGGATGGGGAACACTGAAGCTTTCTTT; CDR3aa: CASSAGGMGNTEAFF
d_gene: TRBD2; j_gene: TRBJ2-7; abundance: many; v_gene: TRBV20-1; CDR3nt: TGCAGTGTCGGGGGGGGGATGATCAACCACGAGCAGTACTTC; CDR3aa: CSVGGGMINHEQYF
d_gene: -; j_gene: TRBJ1-2; abundance: -; v_gene: TRBV24-1; CDR3nt: TGTGCCACCAGTGATATACTCTATGGCTACACCTTC; CDR3aa: CATSDILYGYTF
d_gene: TRBD2; j_gene: TRBJ2-3; abundance: -; v_gene: TRBV2; CDR3nt: TGTGCCAGCAGTGTAGCGGGGGGTTTTGGTACAGATACGCAGTATTTT; CDR3aa: CASSVAGGFGTDTQYF